A single sample is the source of the 15 T cell receptor beta chains below, sequenced in a study of CD8 T cells in Susac syndrome. Reverse transcription of 0.5 to 1 ug RNA was performed with random hexamers. A single record per CDR3 protein comes from TCRdb applying MiXCR to the immunoSEQ multiplex PCR reads. The top ten clones hold about 0.07% of a sample with fewer than 350,000 distinct CDR3 sequences, about 90% of them seen once. What was sequenced was CD4+ T cells from PBMCs. The receptors were gathered from a human donor with multiple sclerosis.

The rearrangement links TRBV20-1 to TRBJ1-1, with 7 bases identical to TRBD1. After removal of 6 bases from V and 4 bases from J, the junction contained 8 bases not matched to a gene. The CDR3 sequence is 13 residues long. CDR1 DFQATT and CDR2 SNEGSKA come from the germline V gene (reference sequence). As DNA, the CDR3 is TGCAGTGCGTGGGACAGCTATTTCACTGAAGCTTTCTTT. Its translation is CSAWDSYFTEAFF.

The chain uses TRBV6-6 and TRBJ1-1; possible D gene TRBD1, 6 bases. The CDR3 extends over 14 amino acids. Trimming took 1 base from V and 5 from J, leaving 11 bases between them. Looked up from germline, CDR1 is MNHNY and CDR2 is SVGAGI (reference sequence). The CDR3 region is CASSYLGQATEAFF. The CDR3 bases are TGTGCCAGCAGTTACTTGGGACAAGCGACTGAAGCTTTCTTT.

This clonotype was detected once. The chain uses TRBV7-9 and TRBJ2-1; the match to TRBD2 covers 8 bases. The CDR3 length is 17 residues. V was clipped by 2 bases and J by 7 bases; unmatched bases: 13. Germline V gene data show CDR1 as SEHNR and CDR2 as FQNEAQ (reference sequence). CDR3 bases: TGTGCCAGCAGCTTAACATTCGTCCGGGAGGGCGGGAATGAGCAGTTCTTC. Encoded protein: CASSLTFVREGGNEQFF.

This chain joins TRBV29-1 and TRBJ1-1, with 7 positions matching TRBD1. V gave up 7 bases and J gave up 5 bases; unmatched junction bases: 13. CDR1 SQVTM and CDR2 ANQGSEA come from the germline V gene. There are 14 residues in the CDR3. CDR3 DNA sequence: TGCAGCGCTTGGGGGGGAGGGGGCGAGACTGAAGCTTTCTTT. Protein: CSAWGGGGETEAFF.

The chain uses TRBV29-1 and TRBJ1-2, with D possibly being TRBD1 (5 bases). The V end lost 4 bases, the J end lost 11 bases, and 11 bases lay between the germline ends. From germline, CDR1 is SQVTM and CDR2 ANQGSEA. CDR3 size: 10 residues. The DNA of the CDR3 is TGCAGCGTTGGAGGCGGGGGGTACACCTTC. Its protein product is CSVGGGGYTF.

This clonotype was recorded once. This rearrangement joins TRBV20-1 to TRBJ1-1; D gene ambiguous. Germline V gene sequence: CDR1 DFQATT, CDR2 SNEGSKA (reference sequence). Trimming shortened V by 1 base and J by 0 bases, and 6 bases separated the two germline ends. The CDR3 contains 13 residues. CDR3 residues: CSARGPMNTEAFF. The CDR3 DNA is TGCAGTGCTAGAGGTCCCATGAACACTGAAGCTTTCTTT.

The chain combines TRBV29-1 with TRBJ2-5; D is unresolved. V lost 5 bases and J 4 bases, leaving 11 bases between the germline ends. CDR1 and CDR2 from the germline V gene are SQVTM and ANQGSEA. The CDR3 covers 12 residues. CDR3: CSVSLSGETQYF. The DNA of the CDR3 is TGCAGCGTTTCCCTTTCGGGAGAGACCCAGTACTTC.

The J gene is TRBJ2-6, the V gene TRBV9; D could derive from TRBD1 or TRBD2 (6 bases each). V was trimmed by 1 base and J by 0 bases, leaving 20 bases between them. The CDR3 has 20 residues. CDR1 SGDLS and CDR2 YYNGEE come from the germline V gene. CDR3 bases: TGTGCCAGCAGCGTAAGCTGGAGGGGACAATATACCTCTGGGGCCAACGTCCTGACTTTC. This gives the protein CASSVSWRGQYTSGANVLTF.

The chain joins TRBV2 to TRBJ1-5; a possible D gene is TRBD1 (6 bases). The germline V gene encodes CDR1 SNHLY and CDR2 FYNNEI. The CDR3 extends over 14 amino acids. Trimming took 4 bases from V and 6 from J, leaving 13 bases between them. The CDR3 spells CASSAGHQLQPQHF. The CDR3 bases are TGTGCCAGCAGTGCGGGACACCAACTTCAGCCCCAGCATTTT.

The chain couples TRBV19 to TRBJ2-1; perhaps TRBD2 as D (6 bases). The germline CDR1 and CDR2 sequences are LNHDA and SQIVND (reference sequence). The CDR3 consists of 15 residues. V was shortened by 3 bases and J by 0 bases, with 9 bases between the two germline ends. The CDR3 nucleotides read TGTGCCAGTAGTATTGCGCGGGACTCCTACAATGAGCAGTTCTTC. Translating gives CASSIARDSYNEQFF.

V and J are TRBV6-1 and TRBJ2-7, with 7 positions matching TRBD1. From germline, CDR1 is MNHNS and CDR2 SASEGT. After removal of 4 bases from V and 3 bases from J, the junction contained 9 bases not matched to a gene. The CDR3 runs 15 residues. The CDR3 bases are TGTGCCAGCAGTGGGGGGCAACAGGGGATCTACGAGCAGTACTTC. It encodes CASSGGQQGIYEQYF.

This clonotype occurred once. V gene TRBV9 combines with J gene TRBJ2-3, with a weak D call TRBD1 (5 bases). CDR1 SGDLS and CDR2 YYNGEE come from the germline V gene. Trimming removed 0 bases at V and 6 bases at J, with 14 bases between. This CDR3 contains 15 residues. The CDR3 region is CASSVGQGDLDTQYF. The CDR3 coding sequence is TGTGCCAGCAGCGTAGGTCAAGGGGATTTGGATACGCAGTATTTT. Combining the CDR3 with reference TRBV9 and TRBJ2-3 gives the whole variable domain DSGVTQTPKHLITATGQRVTLRCSPRSGDLSVYWYQQSLDQGLQFLIQYYNGEERAKGNILERFSAQQFPDLHSELNLSSLELGDSALYFCASSVGQGDLDTQYFGPGTRLTVL.

For the CDR3, the DNA is TGCAGTGCTAGCGGGGATTCGAACACCGGGGAGCTGTTTTTT. Amino acids: CSASGDSNTGELFF. The gene calls are TRBV20-1 and TRBJ2-2; possible D gene TRBD2, 5 bases. Per germline, CDR1 DFQATT and CDR2 SNEGSKA (reference sequence). Trimming shortened V by 3 bases and J by 0 bases, and 8 bases separated the two germline ends. This CDR3 is built from 14 residues.

This clonotype has only one observation. J is TRBJ1-1 and V is TRBV2, with a possible D match to TRBD1 (5 bases). Germline V lookup: CDR1 SNHLY, CDR2 FYNNEI. The V gene lost 6 bases and the J gene lost 0 bases, with 8 bases spanning the gap. This CDR3 is 13 amino acids long. The CDR3 is CASRTRVNTEAFF. For the CDR3, the DNA is TGTGCCAGCAGAACCAGGGTGAACACTGAAGCTTTCTTT.

This chain connects TRBV4-3 to TRBJ2-7, with 7 bases lining up with TRBD1. This CDR3 spans 15 amino acids. J was trimmed by 5 bases and V by 1 base; bases with no gene match: 8. Germline assignment: CDR1 LGHNA and CDR2 YSLEER. CDR3 protein: CASSQVVVGGDEQYF. In DNA, the CDR3 is TGCGCCAGCAGCCAAGTGGTAGTAGGGGGCGACGAGCAGTACTTC.